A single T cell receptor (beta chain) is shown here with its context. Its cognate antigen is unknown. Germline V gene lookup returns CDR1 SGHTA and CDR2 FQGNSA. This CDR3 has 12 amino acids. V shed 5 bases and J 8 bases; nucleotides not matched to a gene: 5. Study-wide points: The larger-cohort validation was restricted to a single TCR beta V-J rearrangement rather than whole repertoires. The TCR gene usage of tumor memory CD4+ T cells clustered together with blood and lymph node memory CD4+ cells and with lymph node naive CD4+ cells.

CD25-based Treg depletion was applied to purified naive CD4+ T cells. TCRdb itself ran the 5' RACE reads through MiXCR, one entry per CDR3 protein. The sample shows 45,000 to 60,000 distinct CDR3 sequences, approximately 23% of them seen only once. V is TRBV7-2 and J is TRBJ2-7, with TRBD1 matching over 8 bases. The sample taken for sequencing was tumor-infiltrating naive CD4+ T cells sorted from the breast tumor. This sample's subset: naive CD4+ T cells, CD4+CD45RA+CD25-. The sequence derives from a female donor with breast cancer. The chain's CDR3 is CASSVYRGKQYF. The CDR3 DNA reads TGTGCCAGCAGCGTCTACAGGGGGAAGCAGTACTTC.